The 30 T cell receptor beta chains presented below share a single source sample, sequenced in a study of blood T cell repertoires in COVID-19. TCRdb's table, derived via immunoSEQ multiplex PCR, lists solely in-frame clones and lacks some. The table lists roughly 350,000 clones, about 85% of them singletons, with roughly 3.7% in the top ten. The sequencing sample was made of peripheral blood. These receptors were taken from a woman younger than 30 with acute or convalescent COVID-19.

The chain links TRBV9 to TRBJ1-3; 8 bases are shared with TRBD1. Germline CDR1 SGDLS, CDR2 YYNGEE. The CDR3 is 16 amino acids. The V gene end was trimmed by 3 bases and the J gene end by 4 bases; junction bases not matched to a gene: 9. The CDR3 protein is CASSDVGQVLGNTIYF. CDR3 DNA: TGTGCCAGCAGCGACGTGGGACAGGTCTTAGGAAACACCATATATTTT. Full variable domain (remainder filled in from reference TRBV9 and TRBJ1-3): DSGVTQTPKHLITATGQRVTLRCSPRSGDLSVYWYQQSLDQGLQFLIQYYNGEERAKGNILERFSAQQFPDLHSELNLSSLELGDSALYFCASSDVGQVLGNTIYFGEGSWLTVV.

The chain links TRBV13 to TRBJ1-4, with D possibly TRBD1 on 5 matching bases. CDR1 is PRHDT and CDR2 is FYEKMQ in the germline V gene (reference sequence). This CDR3 spans 13 amino acids. The V and J ends lost 3 bases and 5 bases respectively, with 7 bases between them. The CDR3 reads CASSFRGNEKLFF. CDR3 DNA: TGTGCCAGCAGCTTCCGGGGGAATGAAAAACTGTTTTTT.

This chain uses TRBV6-1 with TRBJ1-5; D is undetermined. The CDR3 has 15 amino acids. Trimming shortened V by 1 base and J by 1 base, and 8 bases separated the two germline ends. Germline CDR1 is MNHNS and CDR2 is SASEGT. As DNA, the CDR3 is TGTGCCAGCAGTGAAGAGAACGAGAGCAATCAGCCCCAGCATTTT. Translated, it gives CASSEENESNQPQHF.

J is TRBJ2-7 and V is TRBV7-9, with 8 positions matching TRBD1. Germline assignment: CDR1 SEHNR and CDR2 FQNEAQ (reference sequence). This CDR3 is 17 amino acids long. With 0 bases clipped from V and 4 bases from J, the junction kept 11 bases outside the gene matches. The CDR3 region has the DNA TGTGCCAGCAGCTTAGCGCCTTGGACAGGGATACTTTACGAGCAGTACTTC. Translated, it gives CASSLAPWTGILYEQYF. The full variable domain, its missing parts supplied by reference TRBV7-9 and TRBJ2-7, is DTGVSQNPRHKITKRGQNVTFRCDPISEHNRLYWYRQTLGQGPEFLTYFQNEAQLEKSRLLSDRFSAERPKGSFSTLEIQRTEQGDSAMYLCASSLAPWTGILYEQYFGPGTRLTVT.

The J gene is TRBJ2-1, the V gene TRBV29-1, with D hard to call. The V end lost 6 bases, the J end lost 6 bases, and 12 bases lay between the germline ends. The CDR3 totals 12 residues. Germline loops: CDR1 SQVTM, CDR2 ANQGSEA. In DNA, the CDR3 is TGCAGCGTCCCTCTCCGCGTCAATGAGCAGTTCTTC. Encoded protein: CSVPLRVNEQFF.

V and J are TRBV2 and TRBJ2-1; 13 positions match TRBD2. The CDR3 consists of 14 residues. V lost 9 bases to trimming and J lost 6 bases; unmatched junction nucleotides: 5. From germline, CDR1 is SNHLY and CDR2 FYNNEI. CDR3 in amino acids: CARERTSGSNEQFF. For the CDR3, the DNA is TGTGCCAGGGAAAGGACTAGCGGGAGCAATGAGCAGTTCTTC.

This clone appeared once. The chain recombines TRBV10-3 with TRBJ2-5, with unresolved D. V gave up 1 base and J gave up 3 bases, with 6 bases separating them. Germline lookup yields CDR1 ENHRY and CDR2 SYGVKD. The length of the CDR3 is 13 residues. Here the CDR3 reads CAISEFRKETQYF. For the CDR3, the DNA is TGTGCCATCAGTGAGTTCAGAAAAGAGACCCAGTACTTC.

This chain uses TRBV24-1 with TRBJ1-6, with TRBD1 identical over 9 bases. The CDR3 has 17 amino acids. In germline, CDR1 is KGHDR, CDR2 SFDVKD. V trimming: 1 base; J trimming: 9 bases; junction bases outside the gene matches: 9. The CDR3 loop reads CATSDLNTGGVGSPLHF. CDR3 nucleotide sequence: TGTGCCACCAGTGATTTAAACACAGGGGGCGTCGGTTCACCCCTCCACTTT.

This rearrangement joins TRBV7-9 to TRBJ2-1; D gene ambiguous. The V and J ends lost 10 bases and 9 bases respectively, with 10 bases between them. This CDR3 is built from 10 residues. Per germline, CDR1 SEHNR and CDR2 FQNEAQ (reference sequence). The CDR3: CAISTGEQFF. In DNA, the CDR3 is TGTGCCATCTCGACTGGTGAGCAGTTCTTC.

The V and J genes are TRBV4-1 and TRBJ2-7; TRBD1 matches at 8 bases. CDR1 is MGHRA and CDR2 is YSYEKL in the germline V gene. CDR3 length: 14 amino acids. J gave up 3 bases and V 5 bases, and 6 bases lay outside the gene matches. CDR3 DNA sequence: TGCGCCAGCAGCTTACGGGACAGGAGCTACGAGCAGTACTTC. Its translation: CASSLRDRSYEQYF.

The genes are TRBV5-1 and TRBJ2-7; D gene uncertain. Germline lookup yields CDR1 SGHRS and CDR2 YFSETQ. The V gene lost 0 bases and the J gene lost 2 bases, with 12 bases spanning the gap. The CDR3 runs to 15 residues. This CDR3 reads CASSLAAQAAYEQYF. Here the CDR3 DNA reads TGCGCCAGCAGCTTGGCCGCGCAGGCCGCCTACGAGCAGTACTTC.

The CDR3 loop is CATSDGVGDSYEQYF. The CDR3 DNA is TGTGCCACCAGTGATGGAGTAGGAGACTCATACGAGCAGTACTTC. The chain joins TRBV24-1 to TRBJ2-7; D gene ambiguous. The V end was cut by 3 bases, the J end by 4 bases, with 15 bases between. CDR1 and CDR2 (germline): KGHDR, SFDVKD. This CDR3 is 15 amino acids long.

This chain connects TRBV11-2 to TRBJ2-1; TRBD2 agrees at 9 bases. Germline V gene data show CDR1 as SGHAT and CDR2 as FQNNGV. The CDR3 extends over 17 amino acids. Losses at the gene ends were 5 bases for V and 3 bases for J; bases not matched to a gene: 11. The CDR3 DNA is TGTGCCAGCAGCCCCTACCTGTTAGCGGGGGACTACAATGAGCAGTTCTTC. Protein product: CASSPYLLAGDYNEQFF.

The rearrangement joins TRBV5-5 to TRBJ2-2; D possibly corresponds to TRBD1 (6 bases). V shed 3 bases and J shed 7 bases, with 10 bases lying between them. From germline, CDR1 is SGHKS and CDR2 YYEKEE (reference sequence). The CDR3 totals 13 residues. The CDR3 here is CASSSQGNGELFF. Written as DNA, the CDR3 is TGTGCCAGCAGCTCACAGGGTAACGGGGAGCTGTTTTTT.

This chain connects TRBV28 to TRBJ1-1; TRBD1 is a possible D gene (5 bases). Per germline, CDR1 MDHEN and CDR2 SYDVKM. This CDR3 spans 14 amino acids. Trimming took 5 bases from V and 2 from J, leaving 12 bases between them. The CDR3 DNA sequence: TGTGCCAGCAGTCCCTTCACAGGTAACACTGAAGCTTTCTTT. It yields the protein CASSPFTGNTEAFF.

This chain links TRBV19 with TRBJ1-1; a weak D match, TRBD1 (6 bases). V was trimmed by 5 bases and J by 4 bases, leaving 11 bases between them. The CDR3 extends over 13 amino acids. Germline V gene sequence: CDR1 LNHDA, CDR2 SQIVND (reference sequence). This CDR3 is CASSFQGGTEAFF. CDR3 DNA: TGTGCCAGTAGTTTTCAAGGGGGCACTGAAGCTTTCTTT.

This clone showed up many times. This chain uses TRBV19 with TRBJ1-1, with 7 bases aligning to TRBD1. Germline-derived CDR1 and CDR2 are LNHDA and SQIVND (reference sequence). The CDR3 is made up of 16 amino acids. The V segment lost 4 bases and the J segment 5 bases; nucleotides outside the gene matches: 13. In nucleotides, the CDR3 is TGTGCCAGTAGTACCTCTCCGGACAGGCCGGTTACTGAAGCTTTCTTT. Translation: CASSTSPDRPVTEAFF.

The V call is TRBV5-1, the J call TRBJ1-6; D is unclear. Germline V gene data show CDR1 as SGHRS and CDR2 as YFSETQ. Deletions cut 4 bases from V and 0 bases from J, with 17 bases between. This CDR3 contains 18 residues. In DNA form, the CDR3 reads TGCGCCAGCAGCAGAGGGTCGACGGGGAGCTCCTATAATTCACCCCTCCACTTT. Protein: CASSRGSTGSSYNSPLHF.

For this clone: Other DNA sequences in the sample encode the same CDR3. The chain has TRBV9 and TRBJ1-6, with unresolved D. Trimming left V 0 bases short and J 0 bases short, with 7 bases between. CDR1 is SGDLS, CDR2 YYNGEE, per germline. The CDR3 is 16 residues long. CDR3 amino acids: CASSVGSSSYNSPLHF. For the CDR3, the DNA is TGTGCCAGCAGCGTAGGGTCTAGCTCCTATAATTCACCCCTCCACTTT.

In this sample, this clone turned up once. The gene calls are TRBV4-2 and TRBJ2-5; TRBD2 matches 7 bases. This CDR3 region has 16 residues. V lost 1 base and J lost 2; bases outside the gene matches: 7. Germline V lookup: CDR1 LGHNA, CDR2 YNFKEQ. The CDR3 is CASSQGREGPQETQYF. The CDR3 DNA sequence: TGTGCCAGCAGCCAAGGGAGGGAGGGCCCTCAAGAGACCCAGTACTTC.

The V call is TRBV7-9, the J call TRBJ2-3; no clear D gene. V lost 5 bases and J lost 0, with 9 bases in between. Germline V gives CDR1 SEHNR, CDR2 FQNEAQ (reference sequence). This CDR3 contains 14 residues. CDR3: CASSPTGSTDTQYF. The CDR3 DNA is TGTGCCAGCAGCCCCACCGGTAGCACAGATACGCAGTATTTT.

This clone has a handful of counts. The chain is built from TRBV6-5 and TRBJ1-1; 8 nucleotides match TRBD1. The trim removed 7 bases at V and 5 bases at J, leaving 9 bases unmatched. The CDR3 spans 14 residues. Germline CDR1 is MNHEY and CDR2 is SVGAGI. The CDR3 loop is CASTLTGGETEAFF. DNA of the CDR3: TGTGCCAGCACCCTAACAGGGGGGGAGACTGAAGCTTTCTTT.

The chain joins TRBV10-3 to TRBJ2-1; perhaps TRBD2 as D (6 bases). This CDR3 region has 20 residues. CDR1 is ENHRY, CDR2 SYGVKD, per germline. V dropped 4 bases and J dropped 1 base, with 26 bases sitting between them. The CDR3 nucleotides are TGTGCCATCAGTGGTCCCCCCGCCGCGGGGCGGGTTGATTCCTACAATGAGCAGTTCTTC. Translation gives CAISGPPAAGRVDSYNEQFF.

This clone was detected only once. The chain recombines TRBV6-1 with TRBJ2-5, with 8 bases matching TRBD1. This CDR3 spans 16 amino acids. Per the germline V gene, CDR1 is MNHNS and CDR2 is SASEGT. Trimming at V came to 4 bases and at J to 4 bases, leaving 11 bases not matched to a gene. This CDR3 reads CASSGVRQGSRETQYF. As DNA, the CDR3 is TGTGCCAGCAGTGGGGTCCGACAGGGGAGTCGAGAGACCCAGTACTTC.

This chain links TRBV19 with TRBJ2-1; 10 bases agree with TRBD2. This CDR3 is built from 16 residues. Germline CDR1 reads LNHDA; CDR2 reads SQIVND (reference sequence). The J segment lost 4 bases and the V segment lost 5 bases, leaving 8 bases of the junction unmatched. The CDR3 spells CASSWTSGQAYNEQFF. DNA of the CDR3: TGTGCCAGTAGTTGGACTAGCGGACAAGCTTACAATGAGCAGTTCTTC.

This rearrangement joins TRBV28 to TRBJ1-5; TRBD1 aligns across 9 bases. Germline CDR1 MDHEN, CDR2 SYDVKM. Trimming cost V 2 bases and J 2 bases; bases outside gene matches: 4. The CDR3 runs to 16 residues. CDR3 in DNA: TGTGCCAGCAGTTTACGGGACAGGGCAGGCAATCAGCCCCAGCATTTT. This translates into CASSLRDRAGNQPQHF. The full variable domain, in which reference TRBV28 and TRBJ1-5 provide the parts outside the CDR3, is DVKVTQSSRYLVKRTGEKVFLECVQDMDHENMFWYRQDPGLGLRLIYFSYDVKMKEKGDIPEGYSVSREKKERFSLILESASTNQTSMYLCASSLRDRAGNQPQHFGDGTRLSIL.

The gene calls are TRBV25-1 and TRBJ1-6; a weak D match, TRBD1 (6 bases). CDR1 is MGHDK and CDR2 is SYGVNS in the germline V gene. Between the trimmed V and J ends, which lost 4 bases and 7 bases, there was a span of 14 bases. This CDR3 is built from 15 residues. DNA for the CDR3: TGTGCCAGCAGTGTCCCGGGACAAGGCAATTCACCCCTCCACTTT. Translating gives CASSVPGQGNSPLHF. Complete variable domain (other parts from reference TRBV25-1 and TRBJ1-6): EADIYQTPRYLVIGTGKKITLECSQTMGHDKMYWYQQDPGMELHLIHYSYGVNSTEKGDLSSESTVSRIRTEHFPLTLESARPSHTSQYLCASSVPGQGNSPLHFGNGTRLTVT.

This clone occurred once. The V and J genes are TRBV28 and TRBJ2-5, with 10 bases that match TRBD1. CDR3 size: 21 residues. Unmatched junction bases numbered 21, after V lost 4 bases and J lost 1 base. Germline V lookup: CDR1 MDHEN, CDR2 SYDVKM. CDR3 DNA: TGTGCCAGCAGTTCGGATGGCGGACGGTCGGGGACAGGGGACATCCAAGAGACCCAGTACTTC. Protein: CASSSDGGRSGTGDIQETQYF.

The rearrangement links TRBV5-1 to TRBJ2-3, with TRBD1 identical over 8 bases. CDR1 and CDR2 (germline): SGHRS, YFSETQ. With 4 bases clipped from V and 2 bases from J, the junction kept 3 bases outside the gene matches. The CDR3 loop spans 14 amino acids. CDR3 DNA: TGCGCCAGCAGCCGGGACAGGACCACAGATACGCAGTATTTT. Its protein is CASSRDRTTDTQYF.

The chain employs TRBV3-1 (or the pseudogene TRBV3-2) and TRBJ2-7; weak D call: TRBD2 (6 bases). Germline V gene data show CDR1 as LGHDT and CDR2 as YNNKEL (reference sequence). The CDR3 totals 15 residues. The V and J ends lost 7 bases and 7 bases respectively, with 23 bases between them. The CDR3 region has the DNA TGTGCCAGCACCAGGAGGGGAGACGGGATGGGTGAGCAGTACTTC. Amino acids: CASTRRGDGMGEQYF.